This is a list of T cell receptor beta chains from one sample in a study of blood T cell repertoires in COVID-19. The method was immunoSEQ multiplex PCR; TCRdb's version includes in-frame clones alone and lacks a portion of them. The sample shows some 78,000 clones, roughly nine tenths of them seen only once. Sequencing was done on a sample of peripheral blood. The receptors shown here come from a woman over 75 with active or convalescent COVID-19. The CDR3 runs from the conserved cysteine through the conserved F or W. A D gene is named only where the DNA matches it firmly. Only some rows state a clone size, as once, few, many or a class for expanded clones.

cdr3_aa,cdr3_nt,j_call,clone_size,d_call,v_call
CASSLWAGDEQYF,TGTGCCAGCAGCCTCTGGGCCGGGGACGAGCAGTACTTC,TRBJ2-7,.,.,TRBV3-1/TRBV3-2
CASSPSRGGQETQYF,TGTGCCAGCTCACCCTCCCGCGGGGGCCAAGAGACCCAGTACTTC,TRBJ2-5,.,TRBD2,TRBV18
CASSLTGAHGETQYF,TGTGCCAGCAGCTTAACAGGGGCCCACGGGGAGACCCAGTACTTC,TRBJ2-5,.,TRBD1,TRBV7-2
CASSWGDSGFYGYTF,TGTGCCAGCAGTTGGGGGGACAGCGGGTTCTATGGCTACACCTTC,TRBJ1-2,few,TRBD1,TRBV27
CASSSLVQEKLFF,TGTGCCAGCTCGTCTCTAGTGCAAGAAAAACTGTTTTTT,TRBJ1-4,.,.,TRBV18
CASSLAGLFEQYF,TGTGCCAGCAGTTTGGCTGGCCTGTTCGAGCAGTACTTC,TRBJ2-7,.,.,TRBV12-3/TRBV12-4
CASSPRGDTQYF,TGTGCCAGCTCACCCAGGGGCGATACGCAGTATTTT,TRBJ2-3,.,.,TRBV18
CASSQDLGTRYEQFF,TGTGCCAGCAGCCAAGATCTGGGGACTAGATATGAGCAGTTCTTC,TRBJ2-1,.,TRBD2,TRBV14
CASSLDTGGFTDTQYF,TGTGCCAGCAGCTTGGATACGGGAGGGTTCACAGATACGCAGTATTTT,TRBJ2-3,.,TRBD2,TRBV5-8
CASSFTSGGYEQYF,TGTGCCAGCAGCTTTACTAGCGGGGGTTACGAGCAGTACTTC,TRBJ2-7,.,TRBD2,TRBV11-1
CASSLQRNRDTQYF,TGTGCCAGCAGTCTCCAGCGGAATCGAGATACGCAGTATTTT,TRBJ2-3,few,.,TRBV2
CASSLSSGGSAQYF,TGTGCCAGCAGCTTGTCGAGCGGGGGGAGTGCGCAGTACTTC,TRBJ2-7,.,TRBD2,TRBV7-2
CASSPLYTASSYEQYF,TGTGCCAGCAGCCCGCTATACACAGCATCCTCCTACGAGCAGTACTTC,TRBJ2-7,.,.,TRBV3-1/TRBV3-2
CASSRQGARQPQHF,TGTGCCAGCAGTCGTCAGGGGGCTCGACAGCCCCAGCATTTT,TRBJ1-5,.,TRBD1,TRBV28
CASSDSIRGGEQFF,TGTGCCAGCAGTGACTCGATAAGGGGCGGTGAGCAGTTCTTC,TRBJ2-1,.,.,TRBV6-4
CASSTRQGAYEQYF,TGTGCCAGCTCGACCCGACAGGGGGCCTACGAGCAGTACTTC,TRBJ2-7,.,TRBD1,TRBV18
CASSLGAGYEQYF,TGTGCCAGCAGCTTAGGAGCAGGCTACGAGCAGTACTTC,TRBJ2-7,.,.,TRBV11-2
CSVELVQGGEKLFF,TGCAGCGTTGAATTGGTACAGGGCGGCGAAAAACTGTTTTTT,TRBJ1-4,.,.,TRBV29-1
CASSQDRSRMKETQYF,TGTGCCAGCAGCCAAGATAGAAGCAGGATGAAAGAGACCCAGTACTTC,TRBJ2-5,.,.,TRBV3-1/TRBV3-2
CASSPGQGNNYGYTF,TGTGCCAGCTCACCTGGACAGGGTAACAACTATGGCTACACCTTC,TRBJ1-2,.,TRBD1,TRBV18
CASSEGGAGDTEAFF,TGTGCCAGCAGTGAAGGGGGCGCTGGGGACACTGAAGCTTTCTTT,TRBJ1-1,once,.,TRBV6-1
CASSPDSTSRQYF,TGCGCCAGCAGTCCCGACAGTACCTCTCGGCAGTACTTC,TRBJ2-7,.,.,TRBV5-1
CASSFVQLGNEKLFF,TGTGCCAGCAGCTTCGTCCAACTCGGGAATGAAAAACTGTTTTTT,TRBJ1-4,.,.,TRBV7-9
CASSKQGADGELFF,TGTGCCAGCAGCAAACAGGGGGCGGACGGGGAGCTGTTTTTT,TRBJ2-2,.,TRBD1,TRBV27
CASSQGREGWYGYTF,TGCGCCAGCAGCCAGGGAAGGGAGGGGTGGTATGGCTACACCTTC,TRBJ1-2,.,.,TRBV4-3
CASSLSTSYEQYF,TGTGCCAGCAGTTTGAGTACCTCCTACGAGCAGTACTTC,TRBJ2-7,once,.,TRBV28
CASSTQGVNQPQHF,TGTGCCAGTAGTACTCAGGGGGTTAATCAGCCCCAGCATTTT,TRBJ1-5,.,TRBD1,TRBV19
CAWSLTGNGEKLFF,TGTGCCTGGAGCCTAACAGGAAATGGTGAAAAACTGTTTTTT,TRBJ1-4,.,.,TRBV30
CASSQDGSGGSTEAFF,TGCGCCAGCAGCCAAGATGGATCCGGGGGTAGCACTGAAGCTTTCTTT,TRBJ1-1,.,.,TRBV4-1
CASRRQGLGAEQYF,TGTGCCAGCAGAAGACAGGGGTTAGGTGCCGAGCAGTACTTC,TRBJ2-7,.,TRBD1,TRBV7-2
CASSLVGTGDKETQYF,TGTGCCAGCAGCTTAGTGGGGACAGGGGATAAAGAGACCCAGTACTTC,TRBJ2-5,.,TRBD1,TRBV7-2
CASSRWDSPETQYF,TGTGCCAGCAGCCGATGGGACAGCCCTGAGACCCAGTACTTC,TRBJ2-5,.,TRBD1,TRBV3-1/TRBV3-2
CATSRSGTVSYEQYF,TGTGCCACCAGCCGATCCGGGACAGTCTCCTACGAGCAGTACTTC,TRBJ2-7,.,TRBD1,TRBV15
CAWSAGDTEAFF,TGTGCCTGGAGTGCCGGGGACACTGAAGCTTTCTTT,TRBJ1-1,.,.,TRBV30
CASSEQGRHGYTF,TGTGCCAGCAGCGAACAGGGGAGGCATGGCTACACCTTC,TRBJ1-2,.,TRBD1,TRBV6-2/TRBV6-3
CASSPSVADTQYF,TGTGCCAGCAGCCCGTCGGTGGCAGATACGCAGTATTTT,TRBJ2-3,.,.,TRBV7-9
CASSYGDRGGYSPLHF,TGTGCCAGCAGCTATGGGGACAGGGGGGGATATTCACCCCTCCACTTT,TRBJ1-6,.,TRBD1,TRBV7-9
CASKVGLFANEQFF,TGTGCCAGTAAAGTGGGCTTGTTCGCCAATGAGCAGTTCTTC,TRBJ2-1,.,.,TRBV19
CASSLARVGASYNEQFF,TGTGCCAGCAGTTTAGCCCGCGTGGGGGCCTCATACAATGAGCAGTTCTTC,TRBJ2-1,.,.,TRBV28
CATSDGRDEQYF,TGTGCCACCAGTGATGGGAGGGACGAGCAGTACTTC,TRBJ2-7,.,TRBD2,TRBV24-1
CASSLLLAHEQYF,TGTGCCAGCAGTCTCCTACTAGCCCACGAGCAGTACTTC,TRBJ2-7,.,.,TRBV12-3/TRBV12-4
CASSPSRQVGETQYF,TGCGCCAGCAGCCCGAGCCGACAGGTCGGTGAGACCCAGTACTTC,TRBJ2-5,.,.,TRBV5-1
CASSLGTSGQNEQFF,TGCGCCAGCAGCCTCGGGACTAGCGGACAGAATGAGCAGTTCTTC,TRBJ2-1,.,TRBD2,TRBV5-1
CASSPGGGRTGWGEQFF,TGTGCCAGTAGTCCCGGGGGGGGGAGGACTGGGTGGGGTGAGCAGTTCTTC,TRBJ2-1,.,TRBD2,TRBV19
CASSAQGNTEAFF,TGTGCCAGCAGCGCACAGGGGAACACTGAAGCTTTCTTT,TRBJ1-1,once,.,TRBV7-9
CASSRRGQGGYNEQFF,TGTGCCAGCAGCCGCCGAGGACAGGGGGGTTACAATGAGCAGTTCTTC,TRBJ2-1,.,TRBD1,TRBV3-1/TRBV3-2